These 15 T cell receptor beta chains were all obtained from the same sample, sequenced in a study of CD8 T cells in ankylosing spondylitis. General study points: Seemingly characteristic of ankylosing spondylitis blood was a TCR beta motif consisting of several highly homologous variants.

Their cognate antigens are unknown. TCRdb re-called the 5' RACE reads through MiXCR, storing one row per CDR3 protein. The table lists roughly 490,000 distinct CDR3 sequences, roughly 5.2% of them singletons. Sequencing was performed on blood, either unsorted or a sorted T cell fraction (not recorded which). These receptors were taken from a male donor with ankylosing spondylitis.

The rearrangement uses TRBV29-1 and TRBJ2-1; D might be TRBD2 (5 bases). This CDR3 region has 14 residues. V was trimmed by 5 bases and J by 5 bases, leaving 16 bases between them. Germline V CDR1 and CDR2: SQVTM, ANQGSEA. CDR3 loop: CSVRGGVGHNEQFF. CDR3 DNA sequence: TGCAGCGTTCGTGGAGGAGTGGGCCACAATGAGCAGTTCTTC.

This clonotype was detected ten times or more. The CDR3: CASSQWEQALFF. As DNA, the CDR3 is TGTGCCAGCAGCCAATGGGAACAGGCGCTGTTTTTT. The gene calls are TRBV3-1 and TRBJ2-2; TRBD1 might be the D (5 bases). The CDR3 extends over 12 amino acids. CDR1 and CDR2 (germline): LGHDT, YNNKEL (reference sequence). The V end was cut by 2 bases, the J end by 13 bases, with 11 bases between.

CDR3 loop: CSAERARLGMYDEQFF. DNA of the CDR3: TGCAGTGCCGAAAGAGCGAGACTAGGGATGTACGATGAGCAGTTCTTC. The genes are TRBV20-1 and TRBJ2-1, with D perhaps TRBD2 (6 bases). Germline lookup yields CDR1 DFQATT and CDR2 SNEGSKA (reference sequence). The CDR3 sequence is 16 residues long. V lost 6 bases and J 8 bases, leaving 26 bases between the germline ends.

This clonotype appeared a few times. J is TRBJ2-5 and V is TRBV20-1, with 7 bases matching TRBD2. The CDR3 covers 14 residues. V lost 4 bases to trimming and J lost 0 bases; unmatched junction nucleotides: 5. The germline V gene has CDR1 DFQATT and CDR2 SNEGSKA (reference sequence). The CDR3 DNA sequence: TGCAGTGCTATTATGCGGGGGTACCAAGAGACCCAGTACTTC. This translates into CSAIMRGYQETQYF.

This clonotype was seen ten or more times. This chain uses TRBV7-2 with TRBJ1-1; D possibly corresponds to TRBD1 (5 bases). Germline values: CDR1 SGHTA, CDR2 FQGNSA. The CDR3 loop spans 14 amino acids. The V and J ends lost 5 bases and 7 bases respectively, with 17 bases between them. CDR3 nucleotide sequence: TGTGCCAGCAGCCGCTCCTCCAGGGAGGGTGAAGCTTTCTTT. This encodes CASSRSSREGEAFF. The whole variable domain, remainder taken from reference TRBV7-2 and TRBJ1-1, is GAGVSQSPSNKVTEKGKDVELRCDPISGHTALYWYRQSLGQGLEFLIYFQGNSAPDKSGLPSDRFSAERTGGSVSTLTIQRTQQEDSAVYLCASSRSSREGEAFFGQGTRLTVV.

This clonotype was observed a handful of times. The chain combines TRBV4-2 with TRBJ2-3; 10 bases fit TRBD1. With 4 bases clipped from V and 4 bases from J, the junction kept 2 bases outside the gene matches. Germline lookup yields CDR1 LGHNA and CDR2 YNFKEQ. This CDR3 contains 14 residues. The CDR3 DNA reads as TGTGCCAGCAGCCGTGGACAGGGGGCAGATACGCAGTATTTT. It translates to CASSRGQGADTQYF.

V and J are TRBV7-2 and TRBJ1-1; the match to TRBD1 covers 9 bases. Trimming took 3 bases from V and 5 from J; bases not matched to a gene: 4. The CDR3 is 14 amino acids. Germline CDR1 and CDR2: SGHTA and FQGNSA. The CDR3 reads CASSFRTGETEAFF. CDR3 coding DNA: TGTGCCAGCAGCTTTAGGACAGGGGAAACTGAAGCTTTCTTT.

This clonotype was counted ten times or more. This chain connects TRBV2 to TRBJ1-4; 10 positions agree with TRBD1. V shed 6 bases and J 7 bases; nucleotides not matched to a gene: 8. Germline-derived CDR1 and CDR2 are SNHLY and FYNNEI. The CDR3 has 15 residues. This chain's CDR3 is CASSLGDRGIEKLFF. The CDR3 DNA follows: TGTGCCAGCAGCCTTGGGGACAGGGGAATTGAAAAACTGTTTTTT.

This clonotype was seen at least ten times. This chain links TRBV4-3 with TRBJ2-1; TRBD2 agrees at 8 bases. Germline loops: CDR1 LGHNA, CDR2 YSLEER. This CDR3 spans 17 amino acids. V was clipped by 4 bases and J by 0 bases; unmatched bases: 8. The CDR3 coding sequence is TGCGCCAGCAGCCGCCGACCCAGCGGGAGCTCCTACAATGAGCAGTTCTTC. It yields the protein CASSRRPSGSSYNEQFF.

This clonotype has a count of ten or more. The chain carries TRBV18 and TRBJ2-7; the match to TRBD2 covers 7 bases. The germline V gene has CDR1 KGHSH and CDR2 LQKENI. V lost 3 bases, J lost 7 bases, and 12 bases stayed unmatched. This CDR3 is built from 15 residues. CDR3 bases: TGTGCCAGCTCACCCTCGGGATCTCGAGCGGGGGAGCAGTACTTC. Translated, it gives CASSPSGSRAGEQYF.

A few counts support this clonotype. The chain recombines TRBV10-3 with TRBJ2-6, with 7 bases fitting TRBD1. The length of the CDR3 is 18 residues. Germline V gene data show CDR1 as ENHRY and CDR2 as SYGVKD. V lost 4 bases to trimming and J lost 0 bases; unmatched junction nucleotides: 9. The CDR3 loop is CAISGRDSASSGANVLTF. CDR3 DNA sequence: TGTGCCATCAGTGGCCGGGACAGCGCCAGCTCTGGGGCCAACGTCCTGACTTTC.

CDR3 DNA sequence: TGTGCCAGCAGCCACTCGATGAGGACTAGCGGGGGGTATACGCAGTATTTT. Translating it yields CASSHSMRTSGGYTQYF. The chain employs TRBV4-2 and TRBJ2-3; 14 positions match TRBD2. The junction had 9 bases not matched to a gene; V was cut back by 3 bases and J by 7 bases. Germline V lookup: CDR1 LGHNA, CDR2 YNFKEQ. This CDR3 region has 17 residues.

The rearrangement uses TRBV11-2 and TRBJ2-2; 7 bases are shared with TRBD2. The germline gives CDR1 SGHAT, CDR2 FQNNGV. The CDR3 totals 17 residues. The V and J ends lost 1 base and 4 bases, in that order; junction bases with no gene match: 9. CDR3 amino acids: CASSLGDYREPTGELFF. Written as DNA, the CDR3 is TGTGCCAGCAGCTTAGGGGACTATCGAGAACCCACCGGGGAGCTGTTTTTT.

In this sample, this clonotype turned up many times. The chain is built from TRBV5-6 and TRBJ2-5, with TRBD2 matching 7 bases. The CDR3 is 14 amino acids. Germline V gene lookup returns CDR1 SGHDT and CDR2 YYEEEE. The V segment lost 4 bases and the J segment 2 bases; nucleotides outside the gene matches: 5. The CDR3 loop reads CASSAMGGQETQYF. Written as DNA, the CDR3 is TGTGCCAGCAGCGCGATGGGGGGGCAAGAGACCCAGTACTTC.

This clonotype turned up a few times. The chain uses TRBV28 and TRBJ1-5; no clear D. Between the trimmed V and J ends, which lost 6 bases and 3 bases, there was a span of 18 bases. The CDR3 runs 16 residues. Germline V gene lookup returns CDR1 MDHEN and CDR2 SYDVKM. The CDR3, as DNA: TGTGCCAGCAGCCCCCATTACGTCCATGACAATCAGCCCCAGCATTTT. This encodes CASSPHYVHDNQPQHF. Using reference TRBV28 and TRBJ1-5 for the parts outside the CDR3, the full variable domain is DVKVTQSSRYLVKRTGEKVFLECVQDMDHENMFWYRQDPGLGLRLIYFSYDVKMKEKGDIPEGYSVSREKKERFSLILESASTNQTSMYLCASSPHYVHDNQPQHFGDGTRLSIL.